What follows are 8 T cell receptor beta chains derived from one specimen sequenced in a study of T cell clonality in common variable immunodeficiency. Whole-study results and caveats: Common variable immunodeficiency TCR beta sequences reportedly had fewer deletions and N-nucleotide insertions.

Measured with immunoSEQ multiplex PCR; TCRdb has only the in-frame clones, and not every one. The sample has some 16,000 clones, none seen only once. No antigen has been identified for these receptors. The specimen was peripheral blood mononuclear cells. These receptors came from a human donor with common variable immunodeficiency.

This clone showed up just a few times. With the read ending 3 residues before the CDR3 end, the germline J gene is used to fill in that end. The chain uses TRBV2 and TRBJ2-5; 7 positions agree with TRBD1. V lost 6 bases, J lost 1 base, and 8 bases stayed unmatched. This CDR3 has 15 residues. Per germline, CDR1 SNHLY and CDR2 FYNNEI. CDR3 sequence reads: CASSGQATSQETQYF. The part of the CDR3 DNA that was read is TGTGCCAGCAGCGGACAGGCCACCTCCCAAGAGACC.

This clone is labeled medium-sized. The read terminates 3 residues before the CDR3 end, so the remaining end is supplied by the germline J gene. The chain uses TRBV19 and TRBJ1-1; the D is unclear. Deletions cut 2 bases from V and 4 bases from J, with 8 bases between. Germline CDR1 and CDR2: LNHDA and SQIVND (reference sequence). The CDR3 consists of 13 residues. CDR3 amino acids: CASSISAGTEAFF. The DNA read from the CDR3 is TGTGCCAGTAGTATATCCGCCGGCACTGAA.

This clone has ten or more counts. The read ends 3 residues early relative to the CDR3; the germline J gene fills the gap. The chain employs TRBV19 and TRBJ2-1; weak D call: TRBD2 (6 bases). Germline V lookup: CDR1 LNHDA, CDR2 SQIVND (reference sequence). The V end was cut by 5 bases, the J end by 6 bases, with 17 bases between. This CDR3 is built from 15 residues. The CDR3 DNA, read in part, is TGTGCCAGTAGTGTCACTGGGGGGTATTCCAATGAG. Its translation: CASSVTGGYSNE. The entire CDR3 is CASSVTGGYSNEQFF.

There are a few counts of this clone. From the germline J gene comes the end of the CDR3, since the read stops 3 residues before it. The chain couples TRBV19 to TRBJ1-2; possibly TRBD1 for D (5 bases). This CDR3 has 14 residues. The germline V gene encodes CDR1 LNHDA and CDR2 SQIVND (reference sequence). The CDR3 spells CASSIPPGGEGYTF. The sequenced part of the CDR3 DNA is TGTGCCAGTAGTATCCCCCCGGGAGGGGAAGGC.

This clone has a handful of counts. The read terminates 3 residues before the CDR3 end, so the remaining end is supplied by the germline J gene. This chain uses TRBV19 with TRBJ2-1; 8 nucleotides agree with TRBD2. The CDR3 contains 16 residues. V shed 5 bases and J 4 bases; nucleotides not matched to a gene: 10. CDR1 is LNHDA and CDR2 is SQIVND in the germline V gene (reference sequence). CDR3 bases read: TGTGCCAGTAGTCTCCCCGGGGGGGCAATATACAATGAG. It yields the protein CASSLPGGAIYNE. The whole CDR3 reads CASSLPGGAIYNEQFF.

As to this clone: The sequence runs out 3 residues before the end of the CDR3; the remainder is reconstructed from the germline J gene. This rearrangement joins TRBV23-1 to TRBJ2-7; the D gene is possibly TRBD1 (6 bases). TRBV23-1 is sorted into the ORF group, with uncertain function. The CDR3 length is 15 residues. The V gene lost 2 bases and the J gene lost 0 bases, with 11 bases spanning the gap. CDR3 amino acids: CASSQRTASSYEQYF. The CDR3 DNA, read in part, is TGCGCCAGCAGTCAAAGGACAGCGAGCTCCTACGAG.

The table lists this clone with many counts. From the germline J gene comes the end of the CDR3, since the read stops 3 residues before it. This CDR3 is also generated by other DNA sequences in the sample. J is TRBJ1-6 and V is TRBV2, with D perhaps TRBD1 (6 bases). From germline, CDR1 is SNHLY and CDR2 FYNNEI. Trimming took 3 bases from V and 5 from J, leaving 17 bases between them. The CDR3 has 17 amino acids. Partial CDR3 DNA: TGTGCCAGCAGTGAGGGGCAGGGGCGTCCTAATAATTCACCC. Amino acids: CASSEGQGRPNNSP. The whole CDR3 region reads CASSEGQGRPNNSPLHF.

The table lists this clone with many counts. The read ends 3 residues before the CDR3 terminus; that terminus is restored from the germline J gene. The V gene is TRBV6-1, the J gene TRBJ1-6; 8 nucleotides match TRBD1. V gave up 2 bases and J gave up 9 bases; unmatched junction bases: 6. The CDR3 length is 15 residues. Germline CDR1 and CDR2: MNHNS and SASEGT. The CDR3 region is CASSELGQGFSPLHF. The sequenced part of the CDR3 DNA is TGTGCCAGCAGTGAACTTGGACAGGGCTTTTCACCC.